The present T cell receptor (beta chain) was sequenced within a study of tumor and adjacent non-tumor tissue in lung cancer. On the study more broadly: Each sample yielded 4 million to 5 million productive TCRbeta reads on average.

The CDR3 has 11 residues. From germline, CDR1 is SQVTM and CDR2 ANQGSEA. V lost 4 bases and J 11 bases, leaving 14 bases between the germline ends. A word on this clonotype: What it binds is unknown.

A modified ARM-PCR protocol with three rounds of nested PCR amplified TCRbeta. TCRdb redid the calling of the multiplex PCR reads with MiXCR, one entry per CDR3 protein. The table shows around 66,000 distinct CDR3 sequences, with around four fifths occurring only once. The template was RNA from unsorted bulk tissue. The study's findings and limits: Tumor repertoires had a smaller top 100 clone share than normal lung.

The chain joins TRBV29-1 to TRBJ2-5, with D maybe TRBD1 (5 bases). The TCR was taken from a man in his 60s with non-small cell lung cancer. Material: lung tumor tissue. The CDR3 nucleotides read TGCAGCGTTGGGGGCGGAGAGAAACAGTACTTC. Translated: CSVGGGEKQYF.